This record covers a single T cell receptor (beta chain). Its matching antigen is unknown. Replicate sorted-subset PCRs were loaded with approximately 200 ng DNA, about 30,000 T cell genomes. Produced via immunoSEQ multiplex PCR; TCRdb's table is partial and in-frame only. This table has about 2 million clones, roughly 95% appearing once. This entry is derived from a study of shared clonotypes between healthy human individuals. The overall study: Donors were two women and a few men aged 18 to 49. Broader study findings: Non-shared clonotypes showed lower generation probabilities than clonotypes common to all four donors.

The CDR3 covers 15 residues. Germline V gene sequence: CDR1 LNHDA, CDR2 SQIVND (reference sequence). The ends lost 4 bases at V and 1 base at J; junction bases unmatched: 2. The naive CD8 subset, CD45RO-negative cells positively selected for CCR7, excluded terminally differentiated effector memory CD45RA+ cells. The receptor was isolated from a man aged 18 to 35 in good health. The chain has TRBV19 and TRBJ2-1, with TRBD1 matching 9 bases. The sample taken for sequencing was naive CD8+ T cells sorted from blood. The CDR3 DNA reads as TGTGCCAGTAGTACCGACAGGGGGTCCTACAATGAGCAGTTCTTC. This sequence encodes CASSTDRGSYNEQFF.